Listed here are 11 T cell receptor beta chains from one sample, sequenced in a study of CD4 T cells in relation to SARS-CoV-2 and coronaviruses. These receptors' targets are unknown. The unexposed donors gave CD4+ T cells in about 2011-2018, prior to COVID-19. CD4+ T cells were isolated from the cells after around 10 days of culture. Some clones are missing from TCRdb's copy, which holds only in-frame ones; the method was immunoSEQ multiplex PCR. The sample records some 30,000 clones, 75% to 80% being singletons. Sequencing was carried out using CD4+ T cells from PBMCs, cultured in vitro. The receptors originated from a human donor in good health.

The rearrangement uses TRBV7-6 and TRBJ2-5; D unresolved. The CDR3 consists of 15 residues. Germline CDR1 is SGHVS and CDR2 is FNYEAQ. Trimming left V 0 bases short and J 5 bases short, with 13 bases between. The CDR3 protein is CASSLAFRVVETQYF. The CDR3 DNA is TGTGCCAGCAGCTTAGCCTTCCGGGTTGTGGAGACCCAGTACTTC.

The genes are TRBV19 and TRBJ2-7, with 15 bases identical to TRBD2. The CDR3 consists of 19 residues. In germline, CDR1 is LNHDA, CDR2 SQIVND (reference sequence). The V segment lost 6 bases and the J segment 0 bases; nucleotides outside the gene matches: 12. As DNA, the CDR3 is TGTGCCAGTAGCCTAAGGGGGACTAGCGGGAGGATTCGCTCCTACGAGCAGTACTTC. Its translation is CASSLRGTSGRIRSYEQYF.

The V call is TRBV25-1, the J call TRBJ2-7, with 8 positions matching TRBD1. This CDR3 spans 17 amino acids. The V and J ends lost 6 bases and 0 bases, in that order; junction bases with no gene match: 13. Germline assignment: CDR1 MGHDK and CDR2 SYGVNS. The CDR3 protein is CASSYDRGPPHSYEQYF. Written as DNA, the CDR3 is TGTGCCAGCAGCTATGACAGGGGCCCACCTCACTCCTACGAGCAGTACTTC.

The V call is TRBV18, the J call TRBJ2-7; 11 nucleotides match TRBD2. After removal of 0 bases from V and 4 bases from J, the junction contained 5 bases not matched to a gene. The CDR3 extends over 16 amino acids. From germline, CDR1 is KGHSH and CDR2 LQKENI. CDR3 sequence: CASSPPGRLAGYEQYF. DNA for the CDR3: TGTGCCAGCTCACCACCGGGTAGACTAGCGGGATACGAGCAGTACTTC.

The chain recombines TRBV24-1 with TRBJ2-3; 7 bases are shared with TRBD1. From germline, CDR1 is KGHDR and CDR2 SFDVKD. CDR3 length: 16 residues. Unmatched junction bases numbered 6, after V lost 4 bases and J lost 0 bases. The CDR3 region has the DNA TGTGCCACCAGTGACCGACAGGGCGTGAGCACAGATACGCAGTATTTT. Translated, it gives CATSDRQGVSTDTQYF.

The CDR3 nucleotides read TGTGCCAGCAGCTCCGGGACCACCAATGAGCAGTTCTTC. It specifies CASSSGTTNEQFF. The V gene is TRBV25-1, the J gene TRBJ2-1; D tentatively reads TRBD1 or TRBD2 (5 bases each). The V and J ends lost 6 bases and 6 bases respectively, with 12 bases between them. Germline loops: CDR1 MGHDK, CDR2 SYGVNS. The CDR3 contains 13 residues.

V is TRBV7-2 and J is TRBJ1-1; D remains unclear. This CDR3 is built from 15 residues. Germline CDR1 is SGHTA and CDR2 is FQGNSA. With 3 bases removed from V and 3 bases from J, the gap between germline ends came to 14 bases. CDR3 DNA sequence: TGTGCCAGCAGCTTGCAATCGGACCGCTACACTGAAGCTTTCTTT. As protein: CASSLQSDRYTEAFF.

The chain uses TRBV23-1 and TRBJ2-1, with D perhaps matching TRBD2 (5 bases). TRBV23-1 is classed as an ORF, of uncertain function. The V end was cut by 5 bases, the J end by 0 bases, with 17 bases between. The length of the CDR3 is 17 residues. The CDR3 sequence is CASSFNPGLGSYNEQFF. The CDR3 DNA reads as TGCGCCAGCAGTTTCAATCCCGGACTGGGCTCCTACAATGAGCAGTTCTTC.

This clone was recorded a few times. The chain employs TRBV7-9 and TRBJ1-2; weak D call: TRBD1 (5 bases). V was clipped by 0 bases and J by 1 base, with 9 bases between them. The CDR3 is 15 amino acids. The germline CDR1 and CDR2 sequences are SEHNR and FQNEAQ (reference sequence). CDR3: CASSLAMGDNYGYTF. DNA of the CDR3: TGTGCCAGCAGCTTAGCTATGGGGGATAACTATGGCTACACCTTC.

In this sample, this clone turned up once. V is TRBV3-1 (or the pseudogene TRBV3-2) and J is TRBJ1-4; D is possibly TRBD1 (5 bases). Germline assignment: CDR1 LGHDT and CDR2 YNNKEL (reference sequence). V lost 3 bases and J lost 5, with 7 bases in between. This CDR3 spans 13 amino acids. The CDR3 DNA follows: TGTGCCAGCAGCCAGGGGCGGAATGAAAAACTGTTTTTT. Translation: CASSQGRNEKLFF.

CDR3 nucleotides: TGTGCCAGCAGTGGGGGACGTCCGGACTATGGCTACACCTTC. Its translation: CASSGGRPDYGYTF. V is TRBV2 and J is TRBJ1-2; TRBD1 is a possible D gene (5 bases). Germline CDR1 SNHLY, CDR2 FYNNEI. V was cut by 4 bases and J by 3 bases, with 12 bases left in between. The CDR3 consists of 14 residues.